This entry concerns a single TCR beta chain. Which antigen it targets is not known. The data are from a study of monozygotic twins with inflammatory bowel disease (dated by TCRdb to 2018 to 2020). Turning to the overall study: In total, approximately 30 monozygotic twin pairs made up the full study: 19 Danish pairs, all IBD-discordant, plus nine German pairs, of which four were IBD-concordant and five were IBD-discordant. The search for disease-associated traits relied mainly on comparing IBD patients with their genetically identical healthy co-twins within discordant pairs. Each individual had, on average, about 151 000 unique TCRalpha sequences and 181 000 unique TCRbeta sequences available for analysis. The study at large found these results: Fewer clonotypes were shared with other individuals by IBD patients than by healthy twins, most markedly in patients showing signs of disease activity. The analysis was unable to tell apart different T cell subtypes. Repertoire similarity did not differ between concordant and discordant twins, which could be due to limited statistical power. A decrease in TCRbeta repertoire diversity, as measured by inverse Simpson index, was observed in IBD patients compared with their healthy co-twins. Differing immunosuppressive treatments among patients may have added background noise and inter-individual variability to the repertoires. No single strong signal or clonotype linked to IBD turned up in the results, so the idea that one exists was not supported.

The method behind the library was 5' RACE. Preparation of each TCR library used approximately 3,500 ng of total RNA. For each sample, cDNA synthesis was carried out in eight separate reactions using SMARTScribe reverse transcriptase. During cDNA synthesis, unique molecular identifiers containing a 6-nucleotide sample barcode were introduced by template switching. Two nested PCRs of roughly 16 and 10 cycles amplified the TCRalpha and TCRbeta cDNA, and bead purification followed each PCR. Before amplification, the cDNA was treated with uracil DNA-glycosylase and purified using the QIAquick PCR purification kit. In the second PCR, Illumina TruSeq-compatible adapters and sample-specific barcodes were added. Library quality and concentration were assessed using TapeStation and Qubit, and approximately 5 ng of each library was pooled. The pooled libraries were sequenced with 2 x 100 bp reads and custom sequencing primers on an Illumina HiSeq2500 single-index Rapid Run. Under the source paper's analysis protocol: UMI-based consensus assembly with MiGEC version 1.2.6 was used to correct PCR and sequencing errors. V(D)J alignment, clonotype assembly and CDR3 extraction were performed with MiXCR version 2.1.1. To normalise gene usage, clonotype sharing and MAIT/NKT TCR abundance, the analysis used the top 1000, 10 000 and 20 000 clonotypes per sample. Diversity was computed as the inverse Simpson index with the vegan R package after downsampling to 27 000 UMIs. Paired Mann-Whitney U tests on discordant twin pairs were used, with Benjamini-Hochberg multiple-testing correction. TCRdb reprocessed the public reads and reports one entry per CDR3 protein sequence, without DNA. Here the V and J calls rest on TCRdb's processing, not on the authors' analysis. The sample table on file contains about 160,000 distinct CDR3 sequences. The ten largest clones represent around 7.2% of the sample.

From each donor, an approximately 2.3 ml peripheral blood sample was collected into PAXgene tubes and kept at -80 degrees C. Without any T cell sorting, total RNA was extracted from whole blood using the PAXgene blood miRNA kit on an automated QIAcube. Peripheral blood from monozygotic twin pairs, either concordant or discordant for inflammatory bowel disease, underwent deep TCRalpha and TCRbeta repertoire profiling that used unique molecular barcoding. For every twin pair, smoking habits were documented, and each individual was categorised as a current, former or never smoker. The CDR3 starts with the cysteine, ends with the phenylalanine, and has 16 residues. No DNA has been recorded. The germline V gene gives CDR1 as SGHRS and CDR2 as YFSETQ.

The specimen was blood. The TCR originated in a human donor with ulcerative colitis or Crohn's disease, or a healthy co-twin of an affected twin (not recorded which). The receptor chain draws on TRBV5-1 and TRBJ2-7; TCRdb's D call, TRBD2, is unchecked because there is no DNA. The CDR3: CASSRTASGEGYEQYF.